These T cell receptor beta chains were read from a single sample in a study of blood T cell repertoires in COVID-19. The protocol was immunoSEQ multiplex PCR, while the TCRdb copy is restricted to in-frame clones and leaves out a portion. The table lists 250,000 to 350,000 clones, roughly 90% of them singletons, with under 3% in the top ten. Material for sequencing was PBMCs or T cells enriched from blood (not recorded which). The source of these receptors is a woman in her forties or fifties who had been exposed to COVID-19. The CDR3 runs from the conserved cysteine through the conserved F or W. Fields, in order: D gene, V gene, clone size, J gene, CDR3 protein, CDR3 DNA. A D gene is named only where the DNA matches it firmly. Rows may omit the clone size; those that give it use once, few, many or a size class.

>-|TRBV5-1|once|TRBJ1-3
CASSYDYNSGNTIYF
TGCGCCAGCAGCTACGACTACAACTCTGGAAACACCATATATTTT
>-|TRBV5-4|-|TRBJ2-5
CASSWDSQETQYF
TGTGCCAGCAGTTGGGACTCTCAAGAGACCCAGTACTTC
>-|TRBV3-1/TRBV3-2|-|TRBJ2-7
CASSPGTFNYEQYF
TGTGCCAGCAGCCCAGGGACATTCAACTACGAGCAGTACTTC
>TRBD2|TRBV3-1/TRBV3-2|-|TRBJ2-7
CASSQDNRVAGAPYEQYF
TGTGCCAGCAGCCAAGATAATCGGGTAGCGGGGGCCCCCTACGAGCAGTACTTC
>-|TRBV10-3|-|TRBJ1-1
CAISEGVGATEAFF
TGTGCCATCAGTGAAGGCGTTGGGGCCACTGAAGCTTTCTTT
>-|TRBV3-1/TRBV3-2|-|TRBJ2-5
CASSQGLGGAIQETQYF
TGTGCCAGCAGCCAAGGGCTTGGGGGGGCGATACAAGAGACCCAGTACTTC
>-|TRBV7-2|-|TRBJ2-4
CASSPAVAYPAKNIQYF
TGTGCCAGCAGCCCCGCGGTGGCATATCCAGCCAAAAACATTCAGTACTTC
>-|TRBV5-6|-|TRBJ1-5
CASSHGTNSNQPQHF
TGTGCCAGCAGCCATGGGACAAATAGCAATCAGCCCCAGCATTTT
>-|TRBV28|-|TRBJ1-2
CASSFQDSNYGYTF
TGTGCCAGCAGTTTCCAGGATTCTAACTATGGCTACACCTTC
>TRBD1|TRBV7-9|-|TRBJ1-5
CASSQGQGNQPQHF
TGTGCCAGCAGCCAGGGACAGGGCAATCAGCCCCAGCATTTT
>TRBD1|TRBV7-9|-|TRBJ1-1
CASSTPGGEDTEAFF
TGTGCCAGCAGCACCCCAGGGGGCGAAGACACTGAAGCTTTCTTT
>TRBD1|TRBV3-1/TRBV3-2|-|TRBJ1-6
CASSRGTVKQSPLHF
TGTGCCAGCAGCCGCGGGACAGTTAAGCAATCACCCCTCCACTTT
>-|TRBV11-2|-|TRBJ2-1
CASSYGTELSSYNEQFF
TGTGCCAGCAGCTACGGGACTGAGCTGAGCTCCTACAATGAGCAGTTCTTC
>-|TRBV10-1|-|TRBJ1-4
CASSDFSKGIVRVANEKLFF
TGCGCCAGCAGTGACTTCTCGAAGGGGATCGTTAGGGTGGCTAATGAAAAACTGTTTTTT
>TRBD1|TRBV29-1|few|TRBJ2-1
CSALPYLDRERHNEQFF
TGCAGCGCTTTACCTTACTTAGACAGGGAAAGGCACAATGAGCAGTTCTTC
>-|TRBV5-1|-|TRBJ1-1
CASSLEGLNTEAFF
TGCGCCAGCAGCTTGGAGGGGCTGAACACTGAAGCTTTCTTT
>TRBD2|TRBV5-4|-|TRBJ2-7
CASSAPGLAGGGSYEQYF
TGTGCCAGCAGCGCGCCGGGACTAGCGGGGGGAGGCTCCTACGAGCAGTACTTC
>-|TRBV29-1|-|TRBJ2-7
CSVYSNRATSYEQYF
TGCAGCGTCTACTCAAACAGGGCTACCTCCTACGAGCAGTACTTC
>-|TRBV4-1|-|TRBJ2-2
CASSQGRDRYTGELFF
TGCGCCAGCAGCCAAGGCCGGGATCGGTACACCGGGGAGCTGTTTTTT
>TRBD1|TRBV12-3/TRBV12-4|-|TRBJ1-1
CASSPGTAEAFF
TGTGCCAGCAGTCCCGGGACAGCCGAAGCTTTCTTT
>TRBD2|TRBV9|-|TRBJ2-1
CASSRGTSGGVRSYNEQFF
TGTGCCAGCAGCCGCGGGACTAGCGGGGGGGTAAGGTCCTACAATGAGCAGTTCTTC
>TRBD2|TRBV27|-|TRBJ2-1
CASSFIAGGRNEQFF
TGTGCCAGCAGTTTCATAGCGGGGGGGCGGAATGAGCAGTTCTTC
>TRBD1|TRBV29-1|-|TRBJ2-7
CSVGGDRGGGEQYF
TGCAGCGTTGGTGGGGACAGGGGGGGCGGCGAGCAGTACTTC
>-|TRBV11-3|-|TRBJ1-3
CASSFRFQRSGNTIYF
TGTGCCAGCAGCTTTCGGTTTCAACGCTCTGGAAACACCATATATTTT
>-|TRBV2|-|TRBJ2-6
CASSDGFSGANVLTF
TGTGCCAGCAGTGACGGTTTCTCTGGGGCCAACGTCCTGACTTTC
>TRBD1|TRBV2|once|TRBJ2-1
CASSEGQPIYNEQFF
TGTGCCAGCAGTGAGGGACAGCCTATTTACAATGAGCAGTTCTTC
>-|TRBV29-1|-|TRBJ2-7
CSATTLTYEQYF
TGCAGCGCCACAACATTAACCTACGAGCAGTACTTC
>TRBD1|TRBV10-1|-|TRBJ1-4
CASRGPGQEEEKLFF
TGCGCCAGCCGTGGACCGGGACAGGAAGAGGAAAAACTGTTTTTT
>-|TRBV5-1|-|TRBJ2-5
CASSLSPGVKEETQYF
TGCGCCAGCAGCCTCTCCCCAGGGGTTAAGGAAGAGACCCAGTACTTC